The rows below give T cell receptor beta chains drawn from one sample of a study of response to subunit inactivated influenza vaccine. TCRdb fed the RT-PCR reads into MiXCR, producing one record per CDR3 protein. The sample lists a few hundred thousand distinct CDR3 sequences, around 9.9% occurring once. The sequences come from PBMCs from blood, collected 35 to 45 days after vaccination. These receptors originate from a man between 45 and 60 years old who received an inactivated influenza vaccine. Both conserved end residues are part of each CDR3. Fields, in order: J gene, V gene, CDR3 protein.

J gene: TRBJ2-3
V gene: TRBV6-2/TRBV6-3
CDR3 protein: CASSYMVTSGQDTDTQYF

J gene: TRBJ2-2
V gene: TRBV20-1
CDR3 protein: CSAREIRSTGELFF

J gene: TRBJ1-4
V gene: TRBV5-6
CDR3 protein: CASSLVVQGVEKLFF

J gene: TRBJ1-2
V gene: TRBV5-1
CDR3 protein: CASSEGQVNGYTF

J gene: TRBJ2-5
V gene: TRBV7-9
CDR3 protein: CASRLLDSQETQYF

J gene: TRBJ2-3
V gene: TRBV7-2
CDR3 protein: CASVKDRYAGTDTQYF

J gene: TRBJ1-5
V gene: TRBV20-1
CDR3 protein: CSARGQTAYNQPQHF

J gene: TRBJ2-2
V gene: TRBV28
CDR3 protein: CASNRGGALNTGELFF

J gene: TRBJ2-5
V gene: TRBV6-6
CDR3 protein: CASTWSQETQYF

J gene: TRBJ2-7
V gene: TRBV3-1
CDR3 protein: CASSQVVRASGYEQYF

J gene: TRBJ2-7
V gene: TRBV28
CDR3 protein: CASTLGAVSYEQYF

J gene: TRBJ1-1
V gene: TRBV12-3/TRBV12-4
CDR3 protein: CAGNARQVIMNTEAFF

J gene: TRBJ2-5
V gene: TRBV7-7
CDR3 protein: CASSLGQGALETQYF

J gene: TRBJ2-5
V gene: TRBV4-2
CDR3 protein: CASSQDRLAGPQETQYF

J gene: TRBJ2-7
V gene: TRBV28
CDR3 protein: CASSLWGSGGYEQYF

J gene: TRBJ2-5
V gene: TRBV7-3
CDR3 protein: CASSLTRKETQYF

J gene: TRBJ2-5
V gene: TRBV5-1
CDR3 protein: CASSVGQVQETQYF

J gene: TRBJ2-7
V gene: TRBV5-1
CDR3 protein: CASSLGRTRSEQYF

J gene: TRBJ2-1
V gene: TRBV7-2
CDR3 protein: CASNLGVNEQFF

J gene: TRBJ1-6
V gene: TRBV12-3/TRBV12-4
CDR3 protein: CASRGGDSPLHF